This T cell receptor beta chain derives from a study of response to subunit inactivated influenza vaccine. Overall study results and limits: New T cells are recruited in small numbers by each seasonal influenza vaccination, according to the authors' suggestion.

TCRdb fed the RT-PCR reads into MiXCR, producing one record per CDR3 protein. Of roughly 780,000 distinct CDR3 sequences in the sample, roughly 18% were seen once. Notes on this clonotype: Its target is not known.

This CDR3 spans 14 amino acids. Trimming cost V 5 bases and J 6 bases; bases outside gene matches: 11. The V gene's germline CDR1 is SGHRS and CDR2 YFSETQ. The sample was PBMCs from blood, taken around 5 days after vaccination. V usage is TRBV5-1 and J usage is TRBJ2-7, with 7 positions matching TRBD2. This sequence originates from a man aged 50 to 59 who received an inactivated influenza vaccine. The CDR3 DNA reads TGCGCCAGCAGTTATGGGACTAACAAAGGCGAGCAGTACTTC. Amino acids: CASSYGTNKGEQYF. The variable domain in full, with the rest retrieved from reference TRBV5-1 and TRBJ2-7, is KAGVTQTPRYLIKTRGQQVTLSCSPISGHRSVSWYQQTPGQGLQFLFEYFSETQRNKGNFPGRFSGRQFSNSRSEMNVSTLELGDSALYLCASSYGTNKGEQYFGPGTRLTVT.